This passage covers 8 T cell receptor beta chains from one sample sequenced in a study of cytomegalovirus exposure and HLA in healthy donors. Here immunoSEQ multiplex PCR was the method, and the copy in TCRdb shows in-frame clones only, minus some. Of 250,000 to 300,000 clones in the sample, around 90% were seen once. Sequenced input: PBMCs. These TCRs come from a woman aged 18 to 35 in good health and CMV-seronegative.

The chain combines TRBV2 with TRBJ2-1; D might be TRBD2 (6 bases). The CDR3 runs to 15 residues. Trimming took 2 bases from V and 5 from J, leaving 13 bases between them. Germline V CDR1 and CDR2: SNHLY, FYNNEI. The CDR3 reads CASSERRASDNEQFF. The CDR3, as DNA: TGTGCCAGCAGTGAACGTCGGGCTAGCGACAATGAGCAGTTCTTC.

Comments on this clone: Relative to the germline gene, one junction end is altered; a read error may explain this. The chain combines TRBV19 with TRBJ1-1; no reliable D call. Germline V CDR1 and CDR2: LNHDA, SQIVND (reference sequence). The CDR3 is made up of 13 amino acids. CDR3 nucleotides: TGTGCCAGTAGTATAGCACTAAACACTGAAACTTTCTTT. Residues: CASSIALNTETFF. Together with reference TRBV19 and TRBJ1-1, the CDR3 gives the full variable domain: DGGITQSPKYLFRKEGQNVTLSCEQNLNHDAMYWYRQDPGQGLRLIYYSQIVNDFQKGDIAEGYSVSREKKESFPLTVTSAQKNPTAFYLCASSIALNTETFFGQGTRLTVV.

J is TRBJ1-5 and V is TRBV20-1, with no clear D. The CDR3 covers 11 residues. The germline gives CDR1 DFQATT, CDR2 SNEGSKA (reference sequence). Trimming took 2 bases from V and 5 from J, leaving 4 bases between them. In DNA, the CDR3 is TGCAGTGCTAGATCTGATCAGCCCCAGCATTTT. Translated: CSARSDQPQHF.

The chain links TRBV6-5 to TRBJ1-4; 8 bases align to TRBD1. V dropped 5 bases and J dropped 3; count of bases not matched to a gene: 5. From germline, CDR1 is MNHEY and CDR2 SVGAGI. The CDR3 spans 15 residues. CDR3 bases: TGTGCCAGCAGTCTCAGGGGGCGAGCTAATGAAAAACTGTTTTTT. Translated: CASSLRGRANEKLFF.

This clone has more than one count but fewer than ten. V gene TRBV7-2 combines with J gene TRBJ2-7, with TRBD2 identical over 7 bases. Germline V CDR1 and CDR2: SGHTA, FQGNSA. V trimming: 1 base; J trimming: 6 bases; junction bases outside the gene matches: 6. The CDR3 totals 14 residues. The chain's CDR3 is CASSLGGGFGEQYV. The CDR3 DNA follows: TGTGCCAGCAGCTTAGGCGGGGGTTTTGGCGAGCAGTACGTC.

The chain carries TRBV18 and TRBJ2-5, with a weak D call TRBD2 (6 bases). Trimming shortened V by 1 base and J by 5 bases, and 14 bases separated the two germline ends. Per the germline V gene, CDR1 is KGHSH and CDR2 is LQKENI. The CDR3 covers 15 residues. The DNA for the CDR3 is TGTGCCAGCTCACCACGGGCGGGGAGGAGTGAGACCCAGTACTTC. Translating it yields CASSPRAGRSETQYF.

The chain combines TRBV18 with TRBJ2-5; 11 positions match TRBD1. The CDR3 totals 15 residues. Per the germline V gene, CDR1 is KGHSH and CDR2 is LQKENI. V shed 3 bases and J 4 bases; nucleotides not matched to a gene: 4. The CDR3 coding sequence is TGTGCCAGCTCACCTGGACAGGGGGCCGGAGAGACCCAGTACTTC. Amino acid sequence: CASSPGQGAGETQYF.

V gene TRBV6-5 combines with J gene TRBJ1-2; TRBD1 might be the D (5 bases). CDR3 length: 14 amino acids. V shed 1 base and J shed 2 bases, with 8 bases lying between them. The V gene's germline CDR1 is MNHEY and CDR2 SVGAGI. This CDR3 reads CASSYFGGNYGYTF. The CDR3 DNA is TGTGCCAGCAGTTACTTTGGGGGGAACTATGGCTACACCTTC.